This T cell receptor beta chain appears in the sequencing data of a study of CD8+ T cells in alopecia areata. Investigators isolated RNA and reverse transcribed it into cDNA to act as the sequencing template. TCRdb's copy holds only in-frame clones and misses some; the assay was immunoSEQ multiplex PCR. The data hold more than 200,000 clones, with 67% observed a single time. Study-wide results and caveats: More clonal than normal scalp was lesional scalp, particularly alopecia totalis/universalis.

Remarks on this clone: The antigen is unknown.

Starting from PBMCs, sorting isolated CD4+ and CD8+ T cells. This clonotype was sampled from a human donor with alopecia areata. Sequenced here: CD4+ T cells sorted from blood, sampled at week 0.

CDR3 bases: TGCAGCGTTATTAAGATAGCGGGAACTGAAGCTTTCTTT. Translation gives CSVIKIAGTEAFF. V usage is TRBV29-1 and J usage is TRBJ1-1; D uncertain. The CDR3 spans 13 residues. Germline values: CDR1 SQVTM, CDR2 ANQGSEA. V shed 5 bases and J shed 5 bases, with 15 bases lying between them.